This is a list of T cell receptor beta chains from one sample in a study of CD8+ T cells in alopecia areata. Some clones are missing from TCRdb's copy, which holds only in-frame ones; the method was immunoSEQ multiplex PCR. The repertoire holds around 160,000 clones, around 47% seen once, with approximately 6.6% in the top ten. The sequenced sample consisted of CD4+ T cells sorted from blood. The receptors shown here come from a human donor with alopecia areata. Each CDR3 is given with its conserved first and last residue. Fields, in order: V gene, J gene, CDR3 protein.

v_call: TRBV6-6
j_call: TRBJ2-1
cdr3_aa: CASRDNYNEQFF

v_call: TRBV9
j_call: TRBJ2-6
cdr3_aa: CASSVGHTGANVLTF

v_call: TRBV5-1
j_call: TRBJ2-7
cdr3_aa: CASSLGQGVYEQYF

v_call: TRBV29-1
j_call: TRBJ1-1
cdr3_aa: CSVGRQSGHLEAFF

v_call: TRBV7-9
j_call: TRBJ1-2
cdr3_aa: CASSFLEDGTF

v_call: TRBV19
j_call: TRBJ1-2
cdr3_aa: CASSLQGYGYTF

v_call: TRBV29-1
j_call: TRBJ2-1
cdr3_aa: CSAEGRAAGEQFF

v_call: TRBV29-1
j_call: TRBJ1-1
cdr3_aa: CSVSTGGSNTEAFF

v_call: TRBV28
j_call: TRBJ1-2
cdr3_aa: CATTTGGRTFYGYTF

v_call: TRBV27
j_call: TRBJ2-2
cdr3_aa: CASSLFPSGELFF

v_call: TRBV7-2
j_call: TRBJ2-1
cdr3_aa: CASRPGIGNEQFF

v_call: TRBV29-1
j_call: TRBJ2-3
cdr3_aa: CSVVFTDTQYF

v_call: TRBV29-1
j_call: TRBJ1-1
cdr3_aa: CSVEWGLNTEAFF

v_call: TRBV2
j_call: TRBJ1-1
cdr3_aa: CASSERSRNTEAFF

v_call: TRBV28
j_call: TRBJ2-7
cdr3_aa: CASSSGGSNEQYF

v_call: TRBV2
j_call: TRBJ1-5
cdr3_aa: CASSEEGGRQPQHF

v_call: TRBV6-6
j_call: TRBJ2-2
cdr3_aa: CATRLGNTGELFF